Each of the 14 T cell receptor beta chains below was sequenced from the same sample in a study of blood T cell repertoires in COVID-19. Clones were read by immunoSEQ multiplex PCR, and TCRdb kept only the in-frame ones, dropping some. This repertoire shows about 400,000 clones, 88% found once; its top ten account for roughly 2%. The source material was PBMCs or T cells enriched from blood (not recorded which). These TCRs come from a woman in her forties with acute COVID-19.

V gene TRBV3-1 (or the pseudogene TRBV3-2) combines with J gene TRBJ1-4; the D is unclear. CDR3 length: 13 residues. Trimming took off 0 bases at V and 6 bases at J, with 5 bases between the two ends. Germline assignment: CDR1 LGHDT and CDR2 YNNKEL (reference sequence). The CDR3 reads CASSQDSDEKLFF. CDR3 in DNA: TGTGCCAGCAGCCAAGATTCCGATGAAAAACTGTTTTTT.

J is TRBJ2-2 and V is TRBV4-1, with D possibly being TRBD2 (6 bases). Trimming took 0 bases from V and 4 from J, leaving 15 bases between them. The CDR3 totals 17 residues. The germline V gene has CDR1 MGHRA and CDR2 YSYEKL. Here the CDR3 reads CASSQDSRRDSTGELFF. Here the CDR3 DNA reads TGCGCCAGCAGCCAAGATTCCAGGCGGGACTCCACCGGGGAGCTGTTTTTT.

CDR3 coding DNA: TGCAGCGTTGTTAACTGGGGGCCCCTAGGCTATGGCTACACCTTC. Translation: CSVVNWGPLGYGYTF. V gene TRBV29-1 combines with J gene TRBJ1-2; TRBD1 is a possible D gene (6 bases). From germline, CDR1 is SQVTM and CDR2 ANQGSEA. The CDR3 is 15 residues long. Trimming removed 4 bases at V and 4 bases at J, with 19 bases between.

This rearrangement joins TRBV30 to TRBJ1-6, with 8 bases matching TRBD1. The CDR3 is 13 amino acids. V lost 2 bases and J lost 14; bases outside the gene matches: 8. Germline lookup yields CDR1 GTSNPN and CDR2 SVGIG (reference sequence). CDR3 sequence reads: CAWSLQTGESLHF. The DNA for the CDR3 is TGTGCCTGGAGTCTACAGACAGGGGAATCCCTCCACTTT.

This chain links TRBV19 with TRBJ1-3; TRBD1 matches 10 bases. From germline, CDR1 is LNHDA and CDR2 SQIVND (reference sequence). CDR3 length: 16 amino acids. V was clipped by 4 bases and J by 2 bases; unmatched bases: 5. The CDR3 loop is CASSTRQGAPGNTIYF. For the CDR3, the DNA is TGTGCCAGTAGTACTCGACAGGGGGCTCCTGGAAACACCATATATTTT.

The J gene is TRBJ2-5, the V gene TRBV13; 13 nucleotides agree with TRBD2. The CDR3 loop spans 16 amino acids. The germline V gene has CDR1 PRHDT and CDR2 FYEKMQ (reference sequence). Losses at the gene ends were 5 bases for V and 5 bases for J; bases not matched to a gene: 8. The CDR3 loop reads CASSPEGLAGPETQYF. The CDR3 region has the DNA TGTGCCAGCAGCCCCGAGGGACTAGCGGGGCCCGAGACCCAGTACTTC.

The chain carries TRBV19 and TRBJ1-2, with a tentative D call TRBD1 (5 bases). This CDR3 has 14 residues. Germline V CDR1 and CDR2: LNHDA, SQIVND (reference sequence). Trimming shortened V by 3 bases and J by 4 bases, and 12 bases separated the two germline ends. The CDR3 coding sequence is TGTGCCAGTAGTATTAGGCGGCAGGGCTATGGCTACACCTTC. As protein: CASSIRRQGYGYTF. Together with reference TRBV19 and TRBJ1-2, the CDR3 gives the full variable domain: DGGITQSPKYLFRKEGQNVTLSCEQNLNHDAMYWYRQDPGQGLRLIYYSQIVNDFQKGDIAEGYSVSREKKESFPLTVTSAQKNPTAFYLCASSIRRQGYGYTFGSGTRLTVV.

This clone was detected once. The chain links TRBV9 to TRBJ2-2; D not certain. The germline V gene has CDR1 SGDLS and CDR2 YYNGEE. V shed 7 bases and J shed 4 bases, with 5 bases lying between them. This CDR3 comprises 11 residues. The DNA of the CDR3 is TGTGCCAGCGGCTCCACCGGGGAGCTGTTTTTT. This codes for CASGSTGELFF.

In nucleotides, the CDR3 is TGTGCCAGCAGCTCAGGGGTCCCAGGAAAATACGAGCAGTACTTC. Translation gives CASSSGVPGKYEQYF. This chain links TRBV11-2 with TRBJ2-7; possibly TRBD1 for D (6 bases). CDR1 and CDR2 (germline): SGHAT, FQNNGV. The CDR3 totals 15 residues. V gave up 4 bases and J gave up 4 bases, with 17 bases separating them. The full variable domain, with the rest looked up from reference TRBV11-2 and TRBJ2-7, is EAGVAQSPRYKIIEKRQSVAFWCNPISGHATLYWYQQILGQGPKLLIQFQNNGVVDDSQLPKDRFSAERLKGVDSTLKIQPAKLEDSAVYLCASSSGVPGKYEQYFGPGTRLTVT.

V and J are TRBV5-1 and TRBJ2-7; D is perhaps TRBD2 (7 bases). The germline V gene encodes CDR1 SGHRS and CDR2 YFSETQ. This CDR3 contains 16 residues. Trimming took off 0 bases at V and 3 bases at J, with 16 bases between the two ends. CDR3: CASSLERGRGVYEQYF. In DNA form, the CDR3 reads TGCGCCAGCAGCTTGGAACGTGGGAGGGGGGTCTACGAGCAGTACTTC.

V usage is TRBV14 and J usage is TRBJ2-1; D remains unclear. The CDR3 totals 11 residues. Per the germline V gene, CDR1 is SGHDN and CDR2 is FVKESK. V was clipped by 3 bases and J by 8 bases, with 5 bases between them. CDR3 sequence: CASSQSYEQFF. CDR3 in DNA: TGTGCCAGCAGCCAGAGCTATGAGCAGTTCTTC.

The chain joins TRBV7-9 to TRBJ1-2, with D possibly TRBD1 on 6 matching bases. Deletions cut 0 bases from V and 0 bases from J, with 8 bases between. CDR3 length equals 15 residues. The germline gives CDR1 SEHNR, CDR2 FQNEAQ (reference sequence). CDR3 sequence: CASSLAKGANYGYTF. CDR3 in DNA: TGTGCCAGCAGCTTAGCAAAGGGGGCTAACTATGGCTACACCTTC.

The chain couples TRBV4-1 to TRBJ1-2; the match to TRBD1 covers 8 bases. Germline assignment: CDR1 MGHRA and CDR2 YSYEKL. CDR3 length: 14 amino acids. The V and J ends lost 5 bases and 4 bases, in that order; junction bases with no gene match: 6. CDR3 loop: CASSILGQGYGYTF. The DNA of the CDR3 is TGCGCCAGCAGCATCCTAGGACAGGGCTATGGCTACACCTTC.

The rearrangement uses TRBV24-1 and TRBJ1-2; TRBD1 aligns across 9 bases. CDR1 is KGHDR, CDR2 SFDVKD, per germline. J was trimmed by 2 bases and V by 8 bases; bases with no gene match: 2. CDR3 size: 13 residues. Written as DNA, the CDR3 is TGTGCCACCAAACAGGGGGCCAACTATGGCTACACCTTC. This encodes CATKQGANYGYTF.